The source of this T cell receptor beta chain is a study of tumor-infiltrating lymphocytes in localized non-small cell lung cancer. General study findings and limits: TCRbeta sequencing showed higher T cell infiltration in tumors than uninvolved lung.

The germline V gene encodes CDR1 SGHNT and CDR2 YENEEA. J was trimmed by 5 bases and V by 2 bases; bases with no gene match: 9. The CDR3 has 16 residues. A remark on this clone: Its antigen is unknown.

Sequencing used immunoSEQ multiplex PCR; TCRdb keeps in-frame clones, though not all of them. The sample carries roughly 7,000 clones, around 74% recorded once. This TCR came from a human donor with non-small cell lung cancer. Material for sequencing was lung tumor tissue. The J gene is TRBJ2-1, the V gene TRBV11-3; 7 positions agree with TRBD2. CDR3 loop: CASSLRGGPRHNEQFF. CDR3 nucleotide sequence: TGTGCCAGCAGCTTACGCGGGGGTCCTCGTCACAATGAGCAGTTCTTC.